The rows below give T cell receptor beta chains drawn from one sample of a study of identical twins. TCRdb analysed the 5' RACE reads with MiXCR anew, one entry per CDR3 protein. This sample has a few hundred thousand distinct CDR3 sequences, with more than 9% found just once. These same data were also listed under a study on yellow fever vaccine responses in identical twins.

The specimen was PBMCs. These receptors all stem from a woman between 18 and 30 years old in good health. The conserved cysteine and the conserved F or W are not part of the CDR3 here.

TRBV9 ASSQEGYEQF
TRBV28 ASNPGLDYEQY
TRBV7-3 ASSLYAGQSYEQY
TRBV19 ASSIGPANTGELF
TRBV3-1 ASSHTWGGNQPQH
TRBV6-5 ASSYRTPGLGLGEQF
TRBV7-9 ASSFRSATGELF
TRBV23-1 ADSLRGPDEQY
TRBV11-2 ASSLDFRNNEQF
TRBV12-3/TRBV12-4 ASSARGLGNIQY
TRBV11-2 ASSTPGTRKTQY
TRBV7-2 ASSPIGGIYEQY
TRBV5-1 ASNLQLNTGELF
TRBV7-6 ASSLVPSGVNTGELF
TRBV29-1 SVGSGGPGEQY
TRBV6-2/TRBV6-3 ASSYRAITNEQF
TRBV5-4 ASSLGIGEAF
TRBV15 ATSRDEYTYEQY
TRBV5-1 ASSLFVGRTGANVLT
TRBV5-1 ASSLWLPGTDTQY
TRBV6-2/TRBV6-3 ASSALGQGSPGELF
TRBV12-3/TRBV12-4 ASSWDSSNTEAF
TRBV6-2/TRBV6-3 ASSYRGQGGEQY
TRBV12-3/TRBV12-4 ASSLEGLVGWQNEQF
TRBV11-2 ASSHIQGSSYNEQF
TRBV4-2 ASSQNLQGPTNEKLF
TRBV7-8 ASSATGNSPLH
TRBV10-2 ASTGEGTGLPEQY
TRBV27 ASSRRPDHSYEQY
TRBV7-2 ASSPSWGTQETQY
TRBV20-1 SARVASSGENTQY
TRBV28 ASSFGKGSSNQPQH
TRBV28 ASSLGRGPYEQY
TRBV5-1 ASSPWAVVGAGDTQY
TRBV4-3 ASSLTPGLAVGIDTQY